This paragraph reports one T cell receptor beta chain. Its antigen remains unidentified. Separate from the roughly 670-subject first cohort, the roughly 120-subject validation cohort was the one that the donors belonged to. This sample was included in a study of cytomegalovirus exposure and HLA in healthy donors. General study results and limits: As was reported, the classifier diagnosed cytomegalovirus status with high specificity and sensitivity.

The V segment lost 0 bases and the J segment 4 bases; nucleotides outside the gene matches: 2. This CDR3 spans 15 amino acids. CDR1 is SGHRS, CDR2 YFSETQ, per germline. Produced via immunoSEQ multiplex PCR; TCRdb's table is partial and in-frame only. This sample yields about 250,000 clones, of which roughly 87% are seen a single time; around 12% belongs to the top ten. The TCR originated in a man between 18 and 29 years old in good health and CMV-seropositive. V gene TRBV5-1 combines with J gene TRBJ1-2; the match to TRBD1 covers 11 bases. Sequenced material: PBMCs. CDR3 DNA: TGCGCCAGCAGCTTGGAGGGACAGGGGGTCTATGGCTACACCTTC. Amino acids: CASSLEGQGVYGYTF.